The rows below give T cell receptor beta chains drawn from one sample of a study of cytomegalovirus exposure and HLA in healthy donors. Assay: immunoSEQ multiplex PCR; the TCRdb copy retains only in-frame clones and omits some. The sample includes fewer than 250,000 clones, roughly 85% of them seen just once. The sequenced material came from PBMCs. All receptors derive from a male donor in good health and CMV-seronegative. Each CDR3 is given with its conserved first and last residue. Each record gives: J gene, D gene, clone size, V gene, CDR3 DNA, CDR3 protein. The D gene is left open where the match is weak. Rows give clone size only sometimes, using once, few, many, or a class for an expanded clone.

J: TRBJ2-2
D: TRBD2
size: few
V: TRBV6-6
DNA: TGTGCCAGCAGTTTGACTAGCAACACCGGGGAGCTGTTTTTT
CDR3: CASSLTSNTGELFF

J: TRBJ2-7
D: -
size: -
V: TRBV7-8
DNA: TGTGCCAGCAGTTCTAGTGTCTCCTACTACGAGCAGTACTTC
CDR3: CASSSSVSYYEQYF

J: TRBJ1-2
D: TRBD1
size: -
V: TRBV4-3
DNA: TGCGCCAGCAGCCAAGGAGGGGGCAAAGGGGTCCGTTTTAGCGATGGCTACACCTTC
CDR3: CASSQGGGKGVRFSDGYTF

J: TRBJ2-2
D: TRBD2
size: -
V: TRBV5-1
DNA: TGCGCCAGCAGCCCACCGGGACTAGCGGCCGCGAACACCGGGGAGCTGTTTTTT
CDR3: CASSPPGLAAANTGELFF

J: TRBJ1-1
D: TRBD1
size: few
V: TRBV4-1
DNA: TGCGCCAGCAGCCAAGATTTTCCGACAGGGGAAAACACTGAAGCTTTCTTT
CDR3: CASSQDFPTGENTEAFF

J: TRBJ1-1
D: TRBD1
size: -
V: TRBV27
DNA: TGTGCCAGCAGTTTAGGGGCAGGGGGTACTGAAGCTTTCTTT
CDR3: CASSLGAGGTEAFF

J: TRBJ1-1
D: -
size: -
V: TRBV28
DNA: TGTGCCGGCACCAGTTCAAGAAACACTGAAGCTTTCTTT
CDR3: CAGTSSRNTEAFF

J: TRBJ2-7
D: TRBD1
size: -
V: TRBV7-6
DNA: TGTGCCAGCAGCTTAGTCGCCGGGACAGGGTCCAACGAGCAGTACTTC
CDR3: CASSLVAGTGSNEQYF

J: TRBJ2-7
D: -
size: -
V: TRBV5-1
DNA: TGCGCCAGCAGCTTGTCTACTCCTTCCTACGAGCAGTACTTC
CDR3: CASSLSTPSYEQYF

J: TRBJ2-5
D: -
size: -
V: TRBV7-2
DNA: TGTGCCAGCAGCTTGAGGGCGCGAGAGACCCAGTACTTC
CDR3: CASSLRARETQYF

J: TRBJ2-7
D: TRBD2
size: -
V: TRBV6-6
DNA: TGTGCCAGCAGTTACTGGCGGGAGGGGAACGAGCAGTACTTC
CDR3: CASSYWREGNEQYF

J: TRBJ1-2
D: TRBD1
size: -
V: TRBV10-3
DNA: TGTGCCATCTCGACAGGGGAGAGGAATGGCTACACCTTC
CDR3: CAISTGERNGYTF

J: TRBJ2-2
D: -
size: -
V: TRBV7-7
DNA: TGTGCTAGCAGCGGGACCGGGACAGGGAACACCGGGGAGCTGTTTTTT
CDR3: CASSGTGTGNTGELFF

J: TRBJ1-2
D: -
size: -
V: TRBV19
DNA: TGTGCCAGTACTCGCCAGGCCAGGGACTATGGCTACACCTTC
CDR3: CASTRQARDYGYTF

J: TRBJ2-7
D: -
size: -
V: TRBV5-4
DNA: TGTGCCAGCAGCTTTAACCCCGGGAGCGAGCAGTACTTC
CDR3: CASSFNPGSEQYF

J: TRBJ2-7
D: TRBD2
size: -
V: TRBV28
DNA: TGTGCCAGCAGGGGGACGGGGGGTAGCTACGAGCAGTACTTC
CDR3: CASRGTGGSYEQYF

J: TRBJ1-4
D: TRBD1
size: -
V: TRBV5-8
DNA: TGTGCCAGCAGCTATACCGGGACAGGGAGAGAAAAACTGTTTTTT
CDR3: CASSYTGTGREKLFF

J: TRBJ2-1
D: TRBD1
size: -
V: TRBV14
DNA: TGTGCCAGCAGCCAGGACAGGGGGACGTACAATGAGCAGTTCTTC
CDR3: CASSQDRGTYNEQFF

J: TRBJ1-1
D: TRBD1
size: -
V: TRBV10-1
DNA: TGCGCCAGCACCCGGACAGGGGTTTACACTGAAGCTTTCTTT
CDR3: CASTRTGVYTEAFF

J: TRBJ1-5
D: -
size: once
V: TRBV18
DNA: TGTGCCAGCTCTCAGGACAGTGACAATCAGCCCCAGCATTTT
CDR3: CASSQDSDNQPQHF

J: TRBJ2-4
D: -
size: -
V: TRBV7-9
DNA: TGTGCCAGCAGCTTAGAGGGGGCCAAAAACATTCAGTACTTC
CDR3: CASSLEGAKNIQYF

J: TRBJ2-7
D: TRBD1
size: -
V: TRBV4-2
DNA: TGTGCCAGCAGCCAAGGAAGTGGACAGGGGTACGAGCAGTACTTC
CDR3: CASSQGSGQGYEQYF

J: TRBJ2-3
D: TRBD2
size: -
V: TRBV6-4
DNA: TGTGCCAGCAGTCGGGGACTAGAAACAGATACGCAGTATTTT
CDR3: CASSRGLETDTQYF

J: TRBJ1-2
D: -
size: -
V: TRBV15
DNA: TGTGCCACCAGCAAGACAGAGAACTATGGCTACACCTTC
CDR3: CATSKTENYGYTF

J: TRBJ1-6
D: -
size: -
V: TRBV25-1
DNA: TGTGCCAGCAGGGCTAGGAGCTCCTATAATTCACCCCTCCACTTT
CDR3: CASRARSSYNSPLHF

J: TRBJ1-1
D: -
size: -
V: TRBV28
DNA: TGTGCCAGCAGTGCGTCGGTGAACACTGAAGCTTTCTTT
CDR3: CASSASVNTEAFF

J: TRBJ2-1
D: -
size: -
V: TRBV9
DNA: TGTGCCAGCAGCGTAGCCGGGGACAACTCCTACAATGAGCAGTTCTTC
CDR3: CASSVAGDNSYNEQFF

J: TRBJ1-4
D: -
size: -
V: TRBV7-9
DNA: TGTGCCAGCAGCTTAGCGCTTTCTACAACTAATGAAAAACTGTTTTTT
CDR3: CASSLALSTTNEKLFF

J: TRBJ2-1
D: -
size: -
V: TRBV5-6
DNA: TGTGCCAGCAGCTTTGACACCAACAATGAGCAGTTCTTC
CDR3: CASSFDTNNEQFF

J: TRBJ2-1
D: TRBD1
size: -
V: TRBV6-1
DNA: TGTGCCAGCAGTGAAAGTGGTAGGGGGCTTGAGCAGTTCTTC
CDR3: CASSESGRGLEQFF

J: TRBJ2-2
D: TRBD1
size: -
V: TRBV7-3
DNA: TGTGCCAGCAGCCTGGACAGGAGGAACACCGGGGAGCTGTTTTTT
CDR3: CASSLDRRNTGELFF

J: TRBJ1-6
D: TRBD1
size: -
V: TRBV27
DNA: TGTGCCAGTCGACCGGGACAGAGTAATTCACCCCTCCACTTT
CDR3: CASRPGQSNSPLHF

J: TRBJ2-1
D: -
size: -
V: TRBV2
DNA: TGTGCCAGCAGTCTGGCGGGATCCTACAATGAGCAGTTCTTC
CDR3: CASSLAGSYNEQFF

J: TRBJ2-7
D: -
size: -
V: TRBV7-2
DNA: TGTGCCAGCAGCTTTGGACCGGGAGCCTACGAGCAGTACTTC
CDR3: CASSFGPGAYEQYF

J: TRBJ2-1
D: TRBD2
size: -
V: TRBV28
DNA: TGTGCCAGCAGTTCCCCCCTCGGGGGGGTCTACAATGAGCAGTTCTTC
CDR3: CASSSPLGGVYNEQFF

J: TRBJ2-7
D: TRBD2
size: -
V: TRBV28
DNA: TGTGCCAGCAGCTACCCGTCGGGGGGTCCGGAGCAAAAGCGGGAGGGAGTCTACGAGCAGTACTTC
CDR3: CASSYPSGGPEQKREGVYEQYF

J: TRBJ1-5
D: TRBD1
size: few
V: TRBV4-1
DNA: TGCGCCAGCAGTCAAGAAGGGACAGGGATTCTTCAGCCCCAGCATTTT
CDR3: CASSQEGTGILQPQHF

J: TRBJ2-1
D: -
size: -
V: TRBV19
DNA: TGTGCCAGTAGCCCGATGGCTAGAGGGGGTGGGACTGAGCAGTTCTTC
CDR3: CASSPMARGGGTEQFF

J: TRBJ1-3
D: TRBD1
size: -
V: TRBV11-2
DNA: TGTGCCAGCAGCATGGACAGGGACTCTGGAAACACCATATATTTT
CDR3: CASSMDRDSGNTIYF

J: TRBJ2-3
D: -
size: -
V: TRBV18
DNA: TGTGCCAGCTCACTTATCCGCCTCCGGGCGGAGGCTCCAGATACGCAGTATTTT
CDR3: CASSLIRLRAEAPDTQYF

J: TRBJ2-1
D: -
size: few
V: TRBV2
DNA: TGTGCCAGCAGTGAACCGCACAGGAGCCACAATGAGCAGTTCTTC
CDR3: CASSEPHRSHNEQFF

J: TRBJ2-7
D: TRBD1
size: -
V: TRBV27
DNA: TGTGCCAGCAGTTTGGTAGCACCGGGACAGGCGACCTACGAGCAGTACTTC
CDR3: CASSLVAPGQATYEQYF

J: TRBJ1-4
D: -
size: few
V: TRBV5-1
DNA: TGCGCCAGCAGTCCTACTTCAGGCAGGGGTAATGAAAAACTGTTTTTT
CDR3: CASSPTSGRGNEKLFF

J: TRBJ2-7
D: -
size: -
V: TRBV5-1
DNA: TGCGCCAGCAGCTTGGTGGGGCCAGTGGAAGATACTACCGACGAGCAGTACTTC
CDR3: CASSLVGPVEDTTDEQYF

J: TRBJ2-4
D: -
size: -
V: TRBV15
DNA: TGTGCCACCACCCCGTCCCTAGGACAGAAGAAAAACATTCAGTACTTC
CDR3: CATTPSLGQKKNIQYF

J: TRBJ2-7
D: -
size: -
V: TRBV9
DNA: TGTGCCAGCAGCCCCCCCGCCGGGATCGAGCAGTACTTC
CDR3: CASSPPAGIEQYF

J: TRBJ1-6
D: -
size: -
V: TRBV9
DNA: TGTGCCAGCAGCGTAGGCGGGCCTAATTCACCCCTCCACTTT
CDR3: CASSVGGPNSPLHF

J: TRBJ1-2
D: -
size: -
V: TRBV10-3
DNA: TGTGCCATCAGTGAGGAAGCAGGGATTAACTATGGCTACACCTTC
CDR3: CAISEEAGINYGYTF

J: TRBJ2-1
D: TRBD2
size: -
V: TRBV19
DNA: TGTGCCAGTAGTAGCGGGCTAGCGGGAGGTTTAGGCAATGAGCAGTTCTTC
CDR3: CASSSGLAGGLGNEQFF

J: TRBJ2-2
D: TRBD2
size: -
V: TRBV9
DNA: TGTGCCAGCAGCCCCCGAGGACTAGCAGGGACCGGGGAGCTGTTTTTT
CDR3: CASSPRGLAGTGELFF

J: TRBJ1-2
D: -
size: -
V: TRBV9
DNA: TGTGCCAGCAGCTCAACCCGGGGGGGGGTAGCCGGCTACACCTTC
CDR3: CASSSTRGGVAGYTF

J: TRBJ1-1
D: -
size: -
V: TRBV9
DNA: TGTGCCAGCAGCGTCGGGTCGGGGACTGAAGCTTTCTTT
CDR3: CASSVGSGTEAFF

J: TRBJ2-2
D: TRBD1
size: -
V: TRBV5-1
DNA: TGCGCCAGCAGGGGACAGGGGGCCAGTACCGGGGAGCTGTTTTTT
CDR3: CASRGQGASTGELFF

J: TRBJ1-5
D: TRBD1
size: -
V: TRBV15
DNA: TGTGCCACCAGCGCTGGACAGGGAAGCAATCAGCCCCAGCATTTT
CDR3: CATSAGQGSNQPQHF

J: TRBJ2-1
D: TRBD1
size: -
V: TRBV7-9
DNA: TGTGCCAGCCCCCCGACAGGGGGCTCCTACAATGAGCAGTTCTTC
CDR3: CASPPTGGSYNEQFF

J: TRBJ2-2
D: TRBD1
size: -
V: TRBV29-1
DNA: TGCAGCGTCCCCGGAAGGGGGCAGGCCGGGGAGCTGTTTTTT
CDR3: CSVPGRGQAGELFF

J: TRBJ1-2
D: TRBD1
size: -
V: TRBV5-4
DNA: TGTGCCAGCAGCTCAAACGGACAGGGAAGCTATGGCTACACCTTC
CDR3: CASSSNGQGSYGYTF

J: TRBJ1-5
D: -
size: -
V: TRBV5-6
DNA: TGTGCCAGCAGCTTGGGGGTAGGAATGGGGGGTCAGCCCCAGCATTTT
CDR3: CASSLGVGMGGQPQHF

J: TRBJ1-1
D: TRBD1
size: -
V: TRBV5-1
DNA: TGCGCCAGCAGCCGGGACAGGGAACAAGCTTTCTTT
CDR3: CASSRDREQAFF

J: TRBJ2-1
D: TRBD2
size: few
V: TRBV4-3
DNA: TGCGCCAGCAGCCAAGATTCATCAGCGGGGGGGCCCCATGAGCAGTTCTTC
CDR3: CASSQDSSAGGPHEQFF